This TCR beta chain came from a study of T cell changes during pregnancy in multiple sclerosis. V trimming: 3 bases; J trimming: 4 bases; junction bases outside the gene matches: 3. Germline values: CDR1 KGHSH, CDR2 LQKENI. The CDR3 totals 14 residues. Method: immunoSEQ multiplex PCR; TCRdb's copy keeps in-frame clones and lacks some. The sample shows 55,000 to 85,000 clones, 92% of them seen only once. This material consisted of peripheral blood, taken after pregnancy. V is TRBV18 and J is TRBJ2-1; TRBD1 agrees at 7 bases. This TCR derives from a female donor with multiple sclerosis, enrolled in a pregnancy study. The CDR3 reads CASSPTRGYNEQFF. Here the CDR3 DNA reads TGTGCCAGCTCACCTACCAGGGGGTACAATGAGCAGTTCTTC.